Listed below are T cell receptor beta chains from one sample, sequenced in a study of cytomegalovirus exposure and HLA in healthy donors. Profiled with immunoSEQ multiplex PCR; TCRdb holds only in-frame clones, not every one. The profile shows under 130,000 clones, 74% of them singletons. The sample was PBMCs. All receptors derive from a man aged 50-59 years in good health and CMV-seropositive. Both conserved end residues are part of each CDR3. Each record gives: J gene, D gene, V gene, clone size, CDR3 DNA, CDR3 protein. The D gene is left open where the match is weak. Clone size is not always given. Where it is, it says once, few, many or a class for expanded clones.

TRBJ2-1	TRBD2	TRBV6-4	-	TGTGCCAGCAGTGACTCTAGGACTAGCGGCTCCTACAATGAGCAGTTCTTC	CASSDSRTSGSYNEQFF
TRBJ2-1	TRBD2	TRBV18	once	TGTGCCAGCTCACCACCGATAGCGGGAAGGTCCTACAATGAGCAGTTCTTC	CASSPPIAGRSYNEQFF
TRBJ2-1	-	TRBV9	-	TGTGCCAGCAGCGTCGGCGACAGCCAAACTGAGCAGTTCTTC	CASSVGDSQTEQFF
TRBJ2-1	TRBD2	TRBV19	-	TGTGCCAGTTGCCGGGGGACTAGCGGATACAATGAGCAGTTCTTC	CASCRGTSGYNEQFF
TRBJ2-2	TRBD2	TRBV7-8	-	TGTGCCAGCAGCCCCAGGACTAGCGGGGGGGTCGGGGAGCTGTTTTTT	CASSPRTSGGVGELFF
TRBJ2-7	-	TRBV7-8	few	TGTGCCAGCAGCGCAGACCGGGGATCCTACGAGCAGTACTTC	CASSADRGSYEQYF
TRBJ2-1	TRBD2	TRBV29-1	-	TGCAGCGTTGGCGGGAGCGGGGAGGCTGGTGAGCAGTTCTTC	CSVGGSGEAGEQFF
TRBJ1-3	-	TRBV28	-	TGTGCCAGCAGTGGGACATTTGGAAACACCATATATTTT	CASSGTFGNTIYF
TRBJ1-1	-	TRBV6-1	-	TGTGCCAGCCTCCAGGATCCGAACACTGAAGCTTTCTTT	CASLQDPNTEAFF
TRBJ2-3	-	TRBV19	-	TGTGCCAGTAGTCCAAGGACTTCGAGGTGGACGCAGTATTTT	CASSPRTSRWTQYF
TRBJ2-5	TRBD2	TRBV2	-	TGTGCCAGCAGAGGGACTAGCCAAGAGACCCAGTACTTC	CASRGTSQETQYF
TRBJ1-3	TRBD1	TRBV4-1	-	TGCGCCAGCAGTCGCAGGGAATCGACAGGGTCGGACACCATATATTTT	CASSRRESTGSDTIYF
TRBJ2-1	TRBD1	TRBV9	-	TGTGCCAGTAACTCCGGGACAGGGGATGAGCAGTTCTTC	CASNSGTGDEQFF
TRBJ2-1	TRBD2	TRBV18	-	TGTGCCAGCTCACCATTTCAAGCGGGGGAGGGCAATGAGCAGTTCTTC	CASSPFQAGEGNEQFF
TRBJ1-1	-	TRBV7-3	-	TGTGCCAGCAGCTTCACATCGAACACTGAAGCTTTCTTT	CASSFTSNTEAFF
TRBJ2-7	-	TRBV5-6	-	TGTGCCAGCAGCTTTTTCGGGGTGAGGAGCTCCTACGAGCAGTACTTC	CASSFFGVRSSYEQYF
TRBJ2-3	TRBD2	TRBV5-1	-	TGCGCCAGCAGCGGCGGGACTACCAGCACAGATACGCAGTATTTT	CASSGGTTSTDTQYF
TRBJ2-7	-	TRBV7-3	-	TGTGCCAGCAGTCCTTCCGGGAGCTACGAGCAGTACTTC	CASSPSGSYEQYF
TRBJ2-3	TRBD2	TRBV12-5	-	TGTGCTAGTGGTTTGTCACCTAGCGGGGGGCGTCCAGATACGCAGTATTTT	CASGLSPSGGRPDTQYF